This T cell receptor (beta chain) was retrieved from a study of blood T cell repertoires in COVID-19. Study in general: Italy, Spain and the United States were the sources of the convalescent and acute COVID-19 samples. PBMCs, B-cell-depleted T cells, or T cells were the source of the cDNA or gDNA that made up the material.

Only in-frame clones appear in the TCRdb table, and some are missing; sequencing was by immunoSEQ multiplex PCR. The table shows 55,000 to 65,000 clones, with roughly 91% occurring only once. Unmatched junction bases numbered 19, after V lost 8 bases and J lost 5 bases. Germline CDR1 is MGHRA and CDR2 is YSYEKL. The CDR3 covers 17 residues. The chain couples TRBV4-1 to TRBJ2-3; TRBD2 aligns across 7 bases. The sample comprised peripheral blood. The receptor's source is a human donor in a cohort sampled during active COVID-19. Here the CDR3 DNA reads TGCGCCAGCGGTCCTGCGGGGAGGGGAGGGCCTCAAGATACGCAGTATTTT. Translation: CASGPAGRGGPQDTQYF.